This T cell receptor (beta chain) was identified during a study of long-term antiretroviral therapy in people with HIV. Study-level findings and limits: Pre-ART clonal expansions dominated every time point's repertoire.

The V end was cut by 0 bases, the J end by 0 bases, with 14 bases between. The germline V gene encodes CDR1 MNHNS and CDR2 SASEGT. The CDR3 extends over 18 amino acids. Worth noting for this clone: Its antigen remains unknown.

At the survey level, the v3.0 immunoSEQ assay was run. Clones were sequenced by immunoSEQ multiplex PCR, and TCRdb holds only the in-frame ones, with some missing. The data show roughly 28,000 clones, with 95% seen just once and approximately 3% held by the top ten. No donor had fewer than one pre-ART PBMC sample or fewer than two post-ART PBMC samples. All participants with HIV were treated in the United States. This sequence originates from a man over 45 with HIV. The sequencing here drew on unsorted PBMCs, taken 5.3 years after starting antiretroviral therapy. The J gene is TRBJ1-4, the V gene TRBV6-1; D is perhaps TRBD1 (5 bases). The CDR3 reads CASSEAVSGHATNEKLFF. The CDR3 DNA sequence: TGTGCCAGCAGTGAAGCAGTGTCCGGACACGCAACTAATGAAAAACTGTTTTTT.